Below are 14 T cell receptor beta chains sequenced from a single sample in a study of T cell responses to AZD1222 COVID-19 vaccine. Assay used: immunoSEQ multiplex PCR; TCRdb lists only in-frame clones, some missing. The top ten clones hold under 7.5% of a sample with 200,000 or so clones, 75% to 90% of them seen once. This specimen consisted of peripheral blood, obtained on day 0 of AZD1222 vaccination. The receptors here all came from an adult in good health.

The chain joins TRBV10-3 to TRBJ1-5; possible D gene TRBD1, 6 bases. Trimming took off 3 bases at V and 5 bases at J, with 14 bases between the two ends. Germline V gene data show CDR1 as ENHRY and CDR2 as SYGVKD. CDR3 length equals 15 residues. CDR3 loop: CAISDFQGKHQPQHF. CDR3 DNA sequence: TGTGCCATCAGTGATTTTCAGGGGAAACATCAGCCCCAGCATTTT.

Points on this clone: One end of the junction does not line up with germline, which may come from a read error. V and J are TRBV7-7 and TRBJ2-1; D is perhaps TRBD2 (5 bases). Germline CDR1 and CDR2: SSHAT and FNYEAQ (reference sequence). The length of the CDR3 is 13 residues. The CDR3 loop is CASSRDSYNEQFF. The DNA of the CDR3 is TGTGCTAGCAGCCGGGACTCCTACAATGAGCAGTTCTTC.

The chain links TRBV27 to TRBJ1-6; D uncertain. CDR3 size: 16 residues. Between the trimmed V and J ends, which lost 2 bases and 0 bases, there was a span of 8 bases. CDR1 is MNHEY, CDR2 SMNVEV, per germline (reference sequence). The CDR3 region has the DNA TGTGCCAGCAGTTTAGACAACCTCTCCTATAATTCACCCCTCCACTTT. Protein product: CASSLDNLSYNSPLHF.

The V gene is TRBV28, the J gene TRBJ2-7; no definite D call. The CDR3 runs 14 residues. V lost 5 bases and J lost 6, with 17 bases in between. Germline values: CDR1 MDHEN, CDR2 SYDVKM. DNA of the CDR3: TGTGCCAGCAGTGGATCCTGGTTGGCTGCCGAGCAGTACTTC. Protein sequence: CASSGSWLAAEQYF.

The V call is TRBV19, the J call TRBJ1-1, with 9 bases matching TRBD1. The CDR3 is made up of 15 amino acids. Germline V gene lookup returns CDR1 LNHDA and CDR2 SQIVND (reference sequence). Unmatched junction bases numbered 6, after V lost 1 base and J lost 6 bases. In DNA form, the CDR3 reads TGTGCCAGTAGTATAGCTGGACAGGGGAGAGCTGAAGCTTTCTTT. It codes for CASSIAGQGRAEAFF. Drawing the rest from reference TRBV19 and TRBJ1-1, the complete variable domain is DGGITQSPKYLFRKEGQNVTLSCEQNLNHDAMYWYRQDPGQGLRLIYYSQIVNDFQKGDIAEGYSVSREKKESFPLTVTSAQKNPTAFYLCASSIAGQGRAEAFFGQGTRLTVV.

The chain employs TRBV7-9 and TRBJ2-3; D call uncertain. The CDR3 has 13 amino acids. V lost 1 base and J 4 bases, leaving 6 bases between the germline ends. CDR1 SEHNR and CDR2 FQNEAQ come from the germline V gene (reference sequence). The CDR3 is CASSLGAADTQYF. The CDR3 coding sequence is TGTGCCAGCAGCTTAGGGGCCGCAGATACGCAGTATTTT.

The J gene is TRBJ1-5, the V gene TRBV4-2, with D uncertain. Germline lookup yields CDR1 LGHNA and CDR2 YNFKEQ. This CDR3 region has 13 residues. The ends were cut back, 0 bases at V and 7 bases at J, with 7 bases in the middle. CDR3 protein: CASSQDQDQPQHF. CDR3 bases: TGTGCCAGCAGCCAAGATCAGGACCAGCCCCAGCATTTT.

The DNA for the CDR3 is TGTGCCAGCAGCTTGATCAGGGGAGGCGGTTCACCCCTCCACTTT. Its translation is CASSLIRGGGSPLHF. The genes are TRBV7-2 and TRBJ1-6; possible D gene TRBD1, 6 bases. This CDR3 has 15 amino acids. Germline V gives CDR1 SGHTA, CDR2 FQGNSA. The germline V and J ends were trimmed by 3 bases and 9 bases, with 15 bases remaining between them.

The chain couples TRBV9 to TRBJ2-7; unclear D gene. The germline gives CDR1 SGDLS, CDR2 YYNGEE. CDR3 length equals 14 residues. V lost 0 bases, J lost 2 bases, and 9 bases lay in between. The CDR3 DNA sequence: TGTGCCAGCAGCGTAGAGGTGGCTCCCTACGAGCAGTACTTC. This encodes CASSVEVAPYEQYF.

The rearrangement uses TRBV5-4 and TRBJ1-1; D ambiguous. The CDR3 has 12 amino acids. Germline CDR1 and CDR2: SGHNT and YYREEE (reference sequence). V lost 1 base and J lost 3, with 4 bases in between. CDR3: CASSLIDTEAFF. DNA of the CDR3: TGTGCCAGCAGCTTGATAGACACTGAAGCTTTCTTT. Combining the CDR3 with reference TRBV5-4 and TRBJ1-1 gives the whole variable domain ETGVTQSPTHLIKTRGQQVTLRCSSQSGHNTVSWYQQALGQGPQFIFQYYREEENGRGNFPPRFSGLQFPNYSSELNVNALELDDSALYLCASSLIDTEAFFGQGTRLTVV.

The chain uses TRBV19 and TRBJ2-4; either TRBD1 or TRBD2 may fit D (5 bases each). CDR1 and CDR2 from the germline V gene are LNHDA and SQIVND (reference sequence). Trimming removed 5 bases from V and 0 bases from J, with 11 bases in between. The CDR3 loop spans 15 amino acids. The CDR3: CASSAGTLAKNIQYF. The CDR3 DNA follows: TGTGCCAGTAGTGCTGGGACCTTAGCCAAAAACATTCAGTACTTC.

The chain employs TRBV28 and TRBJ2-7; a weak D match, TRBD1 (5 bases). The germline V gene encodes CDR1 MDHEN and CDR2 SYDVKM. V dropped 5 bases and J dropped 5 bases, with 10 bases sitting between them. The CDR3 contains 12 residues. CDR3: CASSLTRDEQYF. CDR3 DNA: TGTGCCAGCAGTCTAACCAGGGACGAGCAGTACTTC.

The rearrangement links TRBV6-2 or TRBV6-3 to TRBJ2-7, with no clear D. The V end lost 2 bases, the J end lost 6 bases, and 8 bases lay between the germline ends. Germline V gene data show CDR1 as MNHEY and CDR2 as SVGEGT. The CDR3 totals 12 residues. The CDR3 sequence: CASSYGILEQYF. As DNA, the CDR3 is TGTGCCAGCAGTTACGGTATTCTCGAGCAGTACTTC.

This chain links TRBV6-5 with TRBJ1-2; 7 nucleotides align to TRBD1. Trimming removed 0 bases from V and 8 bases from J; junction bases left unmatched: 9. The CDR3 spans 15 residues. Germline V CDR1 and CDR2: MNHEY, SVGAGI. The CDR3 bases are TGTGCCAGCAGTTACTCGACAGGGCCCAATGTGGGCTACACCTTC. Protein product: CASSYSTGPNVGYTF.